This T cell receptor (beta chain) is from a study of early T cells in non-severe SARS-CoV-2 infection. This clonotype came up a few times. Via MiXCR, TCRdb re-called the 5' RACE reads, giving one row per CDR3 protein. There are some 40,000 distinct CDR3 sequences in the sample; less than 15% occur only once, and 16% lies in the top ten. J lost 4 bases, V lost 1 base, and 4 bases had no gene match. The CDR3 is 15 amino acids. Germline V gene lookup returns CDR1 SEHNR and CDR2 FQNEAQ (reference sequence). The chain has TRBV7-9 and TRBJ1-1; TRBD1 matches at 9 bases. Material: whole blood. This clonotype originated in an adult who was a healthcare worker with PCR-confirmed SARS-CoV-2 infection or an uninfected control (not recorded which). The chain's CDR3 is CASSLGDRAATEAFF. Written as DNA, the CDR3 is TGTGCCAGCAGCTTAGGGGACAGGGCTGCCACTGAAGCTTTCTTT.